This TCR beta chain was recovered during a study of radiotherapy plus CTLA-4 blockade in lung cancer. Whole-study context: More than 15% of enrolled patients responded objectively, and around 30% had disease control.

Study-wide results and limits: Once radiotherapy plus ipilimumab had been given, TCR clones derived from tumor expanded in blood.

As to this clone: The antigen is not known.

CDR1 and CDR2 (germline): MNHNS, SASEGT. The CDR3 has 14 residues. Trimming took 6 bases from V and 7 from J; bases not matched to a gene: 8. The method was immunoSEQ multiplex PCR; TCRdb's version includes in-frame clones alone and lacks a portion of them. The sample lists some 110,000 clones, about four fifths occurring once. V and J are TRBV6-1 and TRBJ2-2, with TRBD1 matching over 7 bases. The receptor's source is a human donor with non-small cell lung cancer who had a partial response to radiotherapy plus ipilimumab. The material was peripheral blood, obtained from a patient treated with radiotherapy plus ipilimumab. CDR3 residues: CASRPDRAVGELFF. The CDR3 region has the DNA TGTGCCAGCAGACCCGACAGGGCTGTCGGGGAGCTGTTTTTT.